Below are 2 T cell receptor beta chains sequenced from a single sample in a study of vaccination and CD4 T cells after COVID-19. These receptors lack a known antigen. The Oncomine TCR Beta short-read assay generated sequence data from the DNA of cultured CD4+ T cells. TCRdb reprocessed the PCR reads via MiXCR and lists one record per CDR3 protein. Here the sample spans 25,000 or so distinct CDR3 sequences, over 30% being singletons. Indicated time point: late sampling 161 to 241 days after vaccination in a few convalescent patients. Treatment here: approximately 11-day PBMC culture with coronavirus spike peptide pools or control peptides (ViraFEST assay). The sequences come from CD4+ T cells from blood, cultured in vitro, collected about 7 months after SARS-CoV-2 vaccination. Every receptor here comes from a human donor who had recovered from COVID-19.

This CDR3 reads CASSEQGKETQYF. The CDR3 DNA follows: TGTGCCAGCAGTGAACAGGGAAAAGAGACCCAGTACTTC. The chain combines TRBV2 with TRBJ2-5, with TRBD1 as a possible D gene (5 bases). Germline V CDR1 and CDR2: SNHLY, FYNNEI. This CDR3 region has 13 residues. V was clipped by 2 bases and J by 3 bases, with 7 bases between them.

This clonotype was seen a handful of times. J is TRBJ2-6 and V is TRBV14, with D tentatively TRBD1 (6 bases). Trimming stripped 3 bases from V and 4 bases from J, with 13 bases between. CDR1 is SGHDN and CDR2 is FVKESK in the germline V gene. This CDR3 spans 16 amino acids. The CDR3: CASSHLTGTGANVLTF. The CDR3 nucleotides read TGTGCCAGCAGCCACCTGACAGGTACCGGGGCCAACGTCCTGACTTTC.